Presented here are 5 T cell receptor beta chains from one specimen sequenced in a study of shared clonotypes between healthy human individuals. TCRdb's table, derived via immunoSEQ multiplex PCR, lists solely in-frame clones and lacks some. The sample includes about a million clones, about three quarters of them seen just once. Sequenced: memory CD4+ T cells sorted from blood. The subset: CD45RA-negative fraction. The receptors derive from a man between 18 and 35 years old in good health.

A few counts support this clone. The chain has TRBV28 and TRBJ1-6; D is possibly TRBD1 (5 bases). CDR3 length equals 14 residues. V shed 2 bases and J shed 9 bases, with 11 bases lying between them. The germline V gene encodes CDR1 MDHEN and CDR2 SYDVKM. CDR3 DNA sequence: TGTGCCAGCAGTTTAGTTCAGGGCGGTTCACCCCTCCACTTT. Its protein is CASSLVQGGSPLHF.

The V and J genes are TRBV6-1 and TRBJ2-6; no definite D call. V was clipped by 3 bases and J by 14 bases, with 20 bases between them. CDR3 length equals 15 residues. CDR1 is MNHNS, CDR2 SASEGT, per germline. CDR3 DNA sequence: TGTGCCAGCAGTGATCGACGGCCCTCTTTTATCCTCCTGACTTTC. Residues: CASSDRRPSFILLTF.

The chain couples TRBV4-1 to TRBJ1-3, with 10 nucleotides matching TRBD1. Germline loops: CDR1 MGHRA, CDR2 YSYEKL. Trimming took 6 bases from V and 0 from J; bases not matched to a gene: 17. The CDR3 runs to 20 residues. In DNA form, the CDR3 reads TGCGCCAGCAGGGGGCCGAAGGGGGGGGACAGGGGAACCTCTGGAAACACCATATATTTT. This sequence encodes CASRGPKGGDRGTSGNTIYF.

The table lists this clone with a few counts. This rearrangement joins TRBV7-9 to TRBJ1-2, with unresolved D. CDR1 and CDR2 (germline): SEHNR, FQNEAQ (reference sequence). V was shortened by 10 bases and J by 7 bases, with 13 bases between the two germline ends. The length of the CDR3 is 11 residues. The CDR3 bases are TGTGCCACCACCCCCAAGACTGGCTACACCTTC. It is translated as CATTPKTGYTF.

This clone was observed once. The genes are TRBV6-1 and TRBJ1-4; unclear D gene. Germline assignment: CDR1 MNHNS and CDR2 SASEGT. V was clipped by 0 bases and J by 10 bases, with 9 bases between them. The CDR3 contains 13 residues. Here the CDR3 reads CASSEATGLKLFF. As DNA, the CDR3 is TGTGCCAGCAGTGAAGCTACGGGGTTAAAACTGTTTTTT.